Listed below are T cell receptor beta chains from one sample, sequenced in a study of naive and memory T cell subsets. One entry per CDR3 protein, called by TCRdb with MiXCR from the UMI-ligation and nested PCR reads. The data show more than 20,000 distinct CDR3 sequences, 6% seen once. This material consisted of skin, taken from a tuberculin skin test site. The receptors were sampled from an adult in good health. Each CDR3 is given with its conserved first and last residue. A D gene is named only where the DNA matches it firmly. Expanded clones are given a class, and other clones once, few, many or no size at all.

D: NA; V: TRBV27; J: TRBJ2-7; size: many; DNA: TGTGCCAGCAGGTCAGAGCCCGGAGAGCAGTACTTC; CDR3: CASRSEPGEQYF
D: NA; V: TRBV19; J: TRBJ2-4; size: many; DNA: TGTGCCAGTGGGGGATTGCCCAAAAACATTCAGTACTTC; CDR3: CASGGLPKNIQYF
D: TRBD1; V: TRBV6-5; J: TRBJ1-3; size: NA; DNA: TGTGCCAGCAAGACACAGGGGCGCGGAAACACCATATATTTT; CDR3: CASKTQGRGNTIYF
D: TRBD1; V: TRBV29-1; J: TRBJ1-1; size: NA; DNA: TGCAGCGCGGGAGGGGGCGCATTCACTGAAGCTTTCTTT; CDR3: CSAGGGAFTEAFF
D: TRBD1; V: TRBV13; J: TRBJ2-6; size: many; DNA: TGTGCCAGCAGCTTAGGGGACAGGGGGAACGGGGCCAACGTCCTGACTTTC; CDR3: CASSLGDRGNGANVLTF
D: TRBD1; V: TRBV7-2; J: TRBJ1-2; size: NA; DNA: TGTGCCAGCAGCCTGGACAGGGGTTATGGCTACACCTTC; CDR3: CASSLDRGYGYTF
D: NA; V: TRBV4-1; J: TRBJ1-5; size: many; DNA: TGCGCCAGCAGCCAACGACAGGCCGAGCGGAATCAGCCCCAGCATTTT; CDR3: CASSQRQAERNQPQHF
D: TRBD2; V: TRBV9; J: TRBJ2-3; size: medium-sized; DNA: TGTGCCAGCAGCACCGAAGCGGGAAGGACAGATACGCAGTATTTT; CDR3: CASSTEAGRTDTQYF
D: TRBD1; V: TRBV20-1; J: TRBJ1-1; size: many; DNA: TGCAGTGCGACCGGGACAGGTTACACTGAAGCTTTCTTT; CDR3: CSATGTGYTEAFF
D: NA; V: TRBV6-2/TRBV6-3; J: TRBJ2-1; size: few; DNA: TGTGCCAGCATCCTGGCGGGAATGGAGAATGAGCAGTTCTTC; CDR3: CASILAGMENEQFF
D: NA; V: TRBV12-3/TRBV12-4; J: TRBJ2-1; size: many; DNA: TGTGCCAGCAGTTTATCCGGATACAATGAGCAGTTCTTC; CDR3: CASSLSGYNEQFF
D: NA; V: TRBV7-2; J: TRBJ1-5; size: few; DNA: TGTGCCAGCAGCCTGGCCGGGACAAATAGCAATCAGCCCCAGCATTTT; CDR3: CASSLAGTNSNQPQHF
D: TRBD1; V: TRBV19; J: TRBJ1-1; size: many; DNA: TGTGCCAGTAGTACACTTAACCCCGGACAGGGGAACACTGAAGCTTTCTTT; CDR3: CASSTLNPGQGNTEAFF
D: NA; V: TRBV6-2/TRBV6-3; J: TRBJ2-4; size: many; DNA: TGTGCCAGCAGTCACCGGGACGAAAAAAACATTCAGTACTTC; CDR3: CASSHRDEKNIQYF
D: NA; V: TRBV12-3/TRBV12-4; J: TRBJ2-2; size: many; DNA: TGTGCCAGCATACCCCCAGTGATGGGCACCGGGGAGCTGTTTTTT; CDR3: CASIPPVMGTGELFF
D: NA; V: TRBV12-3/TRBV12-4; J: TRBJ2-3; size: NA; DNA: TGTGCCAGCAGTTCCACAGATACGCAGTATTTT; CDR3: CASSSTDTQYF
D: TRBD2; V: TRBV24-1; J: TRBJ2-2; size: few; DNA: TGTGCCACCAGTGATCCTAGCGGGAGGGAGCGCACCGGGGAGCTGTTTTTT; CDR3: CATSDPSGRERTGELFF
D: NA; V: TRBV12-3/TRBV12-4; J: TRBJ2-1; size: few; DNA: TGTGCCAGCAGCACGCAGCAGGGGAACGGCAATGAGCAGTTCTTC; CDR3: CASSTQQGNGNEQFF
D: TRBD1; V: TRBV20-1; J: TRBJ2-7; size: NA; DNA: TGCAGTGCTAGCCGGACAGGGTCCTACGAGCAGTACTTC; CDR3: CSASRTGSYEQYF
D: TRBD2; V: TRBV12-3/TRBV12-4; J: TRBJ2-3; size: many; DNA: TGTGCCAGCAGACCCGGGACTAGCGGGAGGGGAACAGATACGCAGTATTTT; CDR3: CASRPGTSGRGTDTQYF